This TCR beta chain was captured by sequencing in a study of response to subunit inactivated influenza vaccine. The table lists this clonotype with many counts. CDR3 length: 15 residues. CDR1 SGHDT and CDR2 YYEEEE come from the germline V gene. V lost 2 bases and J lost 4; bases outside the gene matches: 6. TCRdb ran MiXCR on the RT-PCR reads and lists one entry per CDR3 protein. The table includes 500,000 to 600,000 distinct CDR3 sequences, 7.6% detected once. This TCR derives from a man aged 50 to 69 who received an inactivated influenza vaccine. This material consisted of PBMCs from blood, taken less than 30 months after vaccination. V gene TRBV5-6 combines with J gene TRBJ2-1, with TRBD1 matching over 7 bases. CDR3 amino acids: CASSLGTAVYNEQFF. Here the CDR3 DNA reads TGTGCCAGCAGCTTAGGGACAGCGGTGTACAATGAGCAGTTCTTC.